The entry below describes one TCR beta chain. Its cognate antigen has yet to be identified. Base qualities are not recorded, but no much larger clone differs from it by a single base. The trim is 3 bases for V and 0 bases for J, with a gap of 9 bases between the germline ends. The germline V gene yields KGHSH for CDR1 and LQKENI for CDR2. The CDR3 contains 15 residues, cysteine and phenylalanine counted. Here the CDR3 DNA is all that survives: 45 bases in frame from base 1. This sample was taken from a study of blood T cell repertoires in COVID-19 (dated by TCRdb to about 2020). In terms of the full investigation: Samples from collaborators originated in the United States, Italy and Spain and spanned both the acute and convalescent phases of COVID-19. Samples came from the ongoing ImmuneRACE study (first 160 participants) plus 1,254 subjects from 6 global collaborators. The repertoires were released in a freely available public database intended as a resource for research on the immune response to SARS-CoV-2. Deeply sampled blood TCRbeta repertoires from subjects exposed to, actively infected with, or recovered from COVID-19 were included in the dataset. HLA class I and class II types, where available, came from metadata supplied by the sample provider rather than from assay-based typing. The sample metadata nearly always contained a de-identified subject ID, COVID-19 status, age in years and sex. The material from the prospective study consisted of cDNA or gDNA derived from T cells, B-cell-depleted T cells, or PBMCs.

TCRbeta CDR3 regions were amplified from genomic DNA using the immunoSEQ Assay, a bias-controlled multiplex PCR. The study's processing was this. Within the assay, amplification of reference gene primers was used to estimate how many nucleated cells each sample contained. Sequence reads were collapsed and filtered to measure the absolute abundance of every unique TCRbeta CDR3 rearrangement. For each sample, productive Simpson clonality was calculated as the square root of Simpson's diversity index over productive rearrangements. The clones in this table, taken by TCRdb from immuneACCESS, are in-frame only. Not every clone is retained; where verified, under half of the shortfall comes from an unresolved V gene, and the cause of the rest is unknown. The V and J calls and clone size are taken from that table; D and trimming were inferred from the DNA. This sample holds a few hundred thousand clones; roughly 84% were observed only once. The top ten constitute roughly 21% of the sample.

What the study reported, not specific to this receptor: Clinical and demographic metadata were provided uncurated, with the amount varying by source and participant.

Collaborating institutions collected whole blood in K2EDTA tubes following their own protocols. Collaborator samples were shipped for TCRbeta analysis as frozen whole blood, isolated PBMCs, or DNA extracted from either sample type. Input material: peripheral blood. The receptor chain draws on TRBV18 and TRBJ2-1, with an unclear D gene assignment. This clonotype was sampled from a man aged 30-40 years with active or convalescent COVID-19. The encoded CDR3 is CASSPARRSYNEQFF. The DNA is TGTGCCAGCTCACCCGCTAGACGCTCCTACAATGAGCAGTTCTTC.